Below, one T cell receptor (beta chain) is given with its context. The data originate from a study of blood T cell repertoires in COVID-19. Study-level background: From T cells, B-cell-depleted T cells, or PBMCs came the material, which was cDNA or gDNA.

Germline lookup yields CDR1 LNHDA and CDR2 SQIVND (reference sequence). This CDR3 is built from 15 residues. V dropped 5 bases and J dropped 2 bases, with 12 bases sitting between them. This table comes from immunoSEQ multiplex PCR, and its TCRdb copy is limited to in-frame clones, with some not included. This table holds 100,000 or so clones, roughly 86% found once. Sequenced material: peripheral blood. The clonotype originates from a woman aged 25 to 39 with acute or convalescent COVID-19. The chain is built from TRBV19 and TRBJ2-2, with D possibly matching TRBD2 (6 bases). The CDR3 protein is CASSRGRGNTGELFF. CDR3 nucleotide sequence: TGTGCCAGTAGTCGGGGGAGAGGTAACACCGGGGAGCTGTTTTTT.